One T cell receptor beta chain is described in this entry. Its antigen target is currently unknown. Base quality data are lacking; no much larger clone is found one base away. A second Seattle source provided samples from volunteer blood donors who had recovered from COVID-19. Each collaborating institution followed its own protocols to collect whole blood in K2EDTA tubes. For TCRbeta analysis, collaborator samples were shipped as frozen whole blood, as isolated PBMCs, or as DNA extracted from either sample type. The data were taken from a study of blood T cell repertoires in COVID-19 (dated by TCRdb to the early 2020s). Some background on the complete study: The collaborator samples originated in the United States, Italy and Spain and spanned the acute and convalescent phases of COVID-19. The samples were drawn from two sources: the first 160 participants of the ongoing ImmuneRACE study, and about 1,300 subjects contributed by 6 global collaborators. Sample metadata almost always included a de-identified subject ID, COVID-19 status, age in years and sex. The material from the prospective study consisted of cDNA or gDNA derived from T cells, B-cell-depleted T cells, or PBMCs. The repertoires were released in a freely available public database meant as a resource for research on the immune response to SARS-CoV-2. The dataset comprised deeply sampled blood TCRbeta repertoires from subjects exposed to, actively infected with, or recovered from COVID-19. Where available, HLA class I and class II types were taken from metadata supplied by the sample provider and were not determined by assay-based typing.

Inclusive of the bounding cysteine and phenylalanine, the CDR3 is 12 residues long. The read is trimmed to its CDR3 DNA, 36 bases read in frame from base 1. The junction carries 10 bases between V and J, which are trimmed by 4 bases and 6 bases respectively. CDR1 SNHLY and CDR2 FYNNEI are derived from the germline V gene. General findings and caveats noted by the study authors: The amount of clinical and demographic metadata varied by source and participant and was provided uncurated.

TCRbeta CDR3 regions were amplified from genomic DNA using the immunoSEQ Assay, a bias-controlled multiplex PCR. Regarding the original processing steps: The number of nucleated cells in each sample was estimated by amplification of reference gene primers within the assay. To quantify the absolute abundance of each unique TCRbeta CDR3 rearrangement, sequence reads were collapsed and filtered. Productive Simpson clonality was computed per sample as the square root of Simpson's diversity index over productive rearrangements. The immuneACCESS repertoire file appears here via TCRdb, limited to in-frame rearrangements. These files lack a portion of the clones; in checked studies, under half of the deficit traces to unresolved V genes, and the cause of the others is not known. V, J and clone size derive from that table, while D and trimming were established from the DNA sequence. Here the sample has about 130,000 clones; 84% occur a single time. The ten largest account for approximately 12% of the sample.

The sample taken for sequencing was peripheral blood. The chain links TRBV2 with TRBJ2-7; tentative D gene TRBD1, with 7 bases matching. This TCR was recovered from a woman aged 30 to 39 who had recovered from COVID-19. CDR3 sequence: CASSGQGGEQYF. In nucleotides, the sequence is TGTGCCAGCAGTGGACAGGGAGGCGAGCAGTACTTC.